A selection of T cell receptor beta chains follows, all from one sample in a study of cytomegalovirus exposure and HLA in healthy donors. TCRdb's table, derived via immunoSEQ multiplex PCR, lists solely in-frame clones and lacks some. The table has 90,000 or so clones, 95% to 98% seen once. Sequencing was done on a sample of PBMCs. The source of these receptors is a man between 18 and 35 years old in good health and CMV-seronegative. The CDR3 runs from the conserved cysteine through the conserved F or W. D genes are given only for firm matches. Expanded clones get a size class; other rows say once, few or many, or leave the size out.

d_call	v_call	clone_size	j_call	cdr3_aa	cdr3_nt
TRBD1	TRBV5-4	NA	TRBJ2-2	CASRPQNRGTGELFF	TGTGCCAGCAGACCCCAAAACAGGGGCACCGGGGAGCTGTTTTTT
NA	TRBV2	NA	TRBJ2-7	CASSESREPYEQYF	TGTGCCAGCAGTGAGTCCAGGGAACCCTACGAGCAGTACTTC
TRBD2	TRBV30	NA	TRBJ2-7	CAWSVGLAGGNEQYF	TGTGCCTGGAGTGTAGGCCTAGCGGGAGGCAACGAGCAGTACTTC
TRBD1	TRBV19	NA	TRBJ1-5	CASSPLGTQKGAGNQPQHF	TGTGCCAGTAGTCCCCTCGGGACTCAAAAGGGGGCTGGCAATCAGCCCCAGCATTTT
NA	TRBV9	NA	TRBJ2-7	CASSVGARSYEQYF	TGTGCCAGCAGCGTAGGGGCCAGGTCTTACGAGCAGTACTTC
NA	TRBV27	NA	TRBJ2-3	CASSLGQSRTDTQYF	TGTGCCAGCAGTTTAGGACAGAGCCGAACAGATACGCAGTATTTT
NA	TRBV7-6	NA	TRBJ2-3	CASSVLTDTQYF	TGTGCCAGCAGCGTGTTAACAGATACGCAGTATTTT
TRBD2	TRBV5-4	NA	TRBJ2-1	CASSGLAGQEQFF	TGTGCCAGCAGCGGACTAGCGGGACAAGAGCAGTTCTTC
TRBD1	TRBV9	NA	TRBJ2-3	CASSVALRTGADTQYF	TGTGCCAGCAGCGTAGCCCTGAGGACAGGGGCAGATACGCAGTATTTT
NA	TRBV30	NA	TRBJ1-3	CAWQRTAGNTIYF	TGTGCCTGGCAGCGGACCGCTGGAAACACCATATATTTT
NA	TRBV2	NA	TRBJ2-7	CASSELQGHEQYF	TGTGCCAGCAGTGAATTACAGGGACACGAGCAGTACTTC
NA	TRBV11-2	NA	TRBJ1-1	CASSLGRVTEAFF	TGTGCCAGCAGCCTAGGCAGGGTCACTGAAGCTTTCTTT
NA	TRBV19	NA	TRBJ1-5	CASTERAYSNQPQHF	TGTGCCAGTACCGAGCGGGCGTATAGCAATCAGCCCCAGCATTTT
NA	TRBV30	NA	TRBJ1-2	CAWSYGNGYTF	TGTGCCTGGAGTTACGGTAATGGCTACACCTTC
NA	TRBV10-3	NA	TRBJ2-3	CAISENREDTQYF	TGTGCCATCAGTGAGAACAGAGAGGATACGCAGTATTTT
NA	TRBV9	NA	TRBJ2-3	CASSVGGSGTDTQYF	TGTGCCAGCAGCGTGGGGGGATCGGGCACAGATACGCAGTATTTT
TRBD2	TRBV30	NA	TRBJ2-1	CAWSESSGGNEQFF	TGTGCCTGGAGTGAGTCTAGCGGGGGTAATGAGCAGTTCTTC
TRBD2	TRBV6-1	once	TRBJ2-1	CASSEDWGRLAGGNNEQFF	TGTGCCAGCAGTGAAGACTGGGGGCGACTAGCGGGAGGGAACAATGAGCAGTTCTTC
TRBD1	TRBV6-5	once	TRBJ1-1	CASSYYRGGTEAFF	TGTGCCAGCAGTTATTACAGGGGTGGAACTGAAGCTTTCTTT
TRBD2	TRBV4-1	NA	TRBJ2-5	CASSQDKTSGIQETQYF	TGCGCCAGCAGCCAAGATAAGACTAGCGGGATCCAAGAGACCCAGTACTTC
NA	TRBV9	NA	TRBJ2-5	CASSVATRGEGETQYF	TGTGCCAGCAGCGTAGCGACAAGGGGGGAGGGAGAGACCCAGTACTTC
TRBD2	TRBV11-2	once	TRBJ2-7	CASSLEAGGFYEQYF	TGTGCCAGCAGCTTAGAGGCGGGGGGGTTCTACGAGCAGTACTTC
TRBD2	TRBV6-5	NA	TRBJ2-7	CASSRSGMVFHEQYF	TGTGCCAGCAGCCGGAGCGGGATGGTCTTCCACGAGCAGTACTTC
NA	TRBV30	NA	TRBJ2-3	CAWSSHGKTDTQYF	TGTGCCTGGAGTAGTCACGGGAAGACAGATACGCAGTATTTT
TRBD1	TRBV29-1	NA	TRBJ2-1	CSITGTGISYNEQFF	TGCAGCATTACCGGGACAGGGATATCCTACAATGAGCAGTTCTTC
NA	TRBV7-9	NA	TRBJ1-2	CASSLDADGGGYTF	TGTGCCAGCAGCTTAGATGCCGATGGAGGGGGCTACACCTTC
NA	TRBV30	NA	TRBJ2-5	CAWSVGTKTGARETQYF	TGTGCCTGGAGTGTAGGAACTAAGACAGGAGCAAGAGAGACCCAGTACTTC
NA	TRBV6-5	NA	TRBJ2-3	CASSYPGTDTQYF	TGTGCCAGCAGTTACCCCGGCACAGATACGCAGTATTTT
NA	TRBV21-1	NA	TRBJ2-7	CASSKVRLAGLYEQYF	TGTGCCAGCAGCAAAGTTCGGCTAGCGGGCCTCTACGAGCAGTACTTC
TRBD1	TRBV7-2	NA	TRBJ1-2	CASSLQGNYGYTF	TGTGCCAGCAGCCTACAGGGGAACTATGGCTACACCTTC
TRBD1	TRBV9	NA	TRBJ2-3	CASSVDGGQGTDTQYF	TGTGCCAGCAGCGTAGATGGGGGACAGGGAACAGATACGCAGTATTTT
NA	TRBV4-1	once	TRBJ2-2	CASSQGYFPTGELFF	TGCGCCAGCAGCCAAGGGTACTTCCCCACCGGGGAGCTGTTTTTT
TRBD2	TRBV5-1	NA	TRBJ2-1	CASSLSGDPHNEQFF	TGCGCCAGCAGCTTGAGCGGGGACCCCCACAATGAGCAGTTCTTC
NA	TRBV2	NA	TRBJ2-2	CASSQTGSNTGELFF	TGTGCCAGCAGTCAAACAGGATCGAACACCGGGGAGCTGTTTTTT
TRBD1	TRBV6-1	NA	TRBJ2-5	CASSVTTGFYQETQYF	TGTGCCAGCAGTGTGACGACAGGGTTTTACCAAGAGACCCAGTACTTC
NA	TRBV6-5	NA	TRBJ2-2	CASSYQVQNTGELFF	TGTGCCAGCAGTTACCAGGTCCAGAACACCGGGGAGCTGTTTTTT
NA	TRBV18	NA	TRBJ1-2	CASSPDGYGYTF	TGTGCCAGCTCACCTGACGGGTATGGCTACACCTTC
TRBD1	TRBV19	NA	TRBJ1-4	CASIGTGTGNEKLFF	TGTGCCAGTATAGGAACCGGGACAGGGAACGAAAAACTGTTTTTT
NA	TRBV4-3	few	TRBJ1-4	CASSQDFLQGGATNEKLFF	TGCGCCAGCAGCCAAGATTTTTTGCAGGGTGGCGCAACTAATGAAAAACTGTTTTTT
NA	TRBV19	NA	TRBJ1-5	CAKIFEGYRSNSNQPQHF	TGTGCTAAGATATTCGAGGGATATCGCAGCAATAGCAATCAGCCCCAGCATTTT
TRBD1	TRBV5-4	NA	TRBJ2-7	CASSYRGAYEQYF	TGTGCCAGCAGCTACAGGGGTGCGTACGAGCAGTACTTC
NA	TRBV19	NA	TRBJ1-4	CASRRAAGEEKLFF	TGTGCCAGTAGAAGGGCGGCAGGGGAAGAAAAACTGTTTTTT
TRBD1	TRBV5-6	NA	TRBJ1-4	CASSLEDRRPEKLFF	TGTGCCAGCAGCTTGGAGGACAGGAGACCTGAAAAACTGTTTTTT
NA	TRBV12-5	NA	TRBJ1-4	CASGLVLGVSDEKLFF	TGTGCTAGTGGTTTGGTACTGGGCGTCTCCGATGAAAAACTGTTTTTT
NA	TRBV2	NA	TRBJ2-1	CASSEEVGGEQFF	TGTGCCAGCAGTGAGGAGGTGGGGGGTGAGCAGTTCTTC
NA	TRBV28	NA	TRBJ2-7	CASSSRVQSYEQYF	TGTGCCAGCAGTTCCCGGGTGCAGAGCTACGAGCAGTACTTC
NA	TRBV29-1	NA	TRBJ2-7	CSVEYLAGSYEQYF	TGCAGCGTTGAGTATCTGGCAGGTTCCTACGAGCAGTACTTC
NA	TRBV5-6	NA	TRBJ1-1	CASSLNWAEAFF	TGTGCCAGCAGCTTGAATTGGGCAGAAGCTTTCTTT
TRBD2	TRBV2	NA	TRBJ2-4	CATSGGGSKNIQYF	TGTGCCACCTCGGGAGGCGGGTCCAAAAACATTCAGTACTTC
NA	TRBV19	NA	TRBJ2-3	CASRPPSGRTDTQYF	TGTGCCAGTAGGCCCCCCTCGGGGAGGACAGATACGCAGTATTTT
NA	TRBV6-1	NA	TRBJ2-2	CASSRQASNTGELFF	TGTGCCAGCAGCAGACAGGCTAGCAACACCGGGGAGCTGTTTTTT
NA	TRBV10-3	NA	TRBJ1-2	CAISEETSRGYTF	TGTGCCATCAGTGAGGAGACAAGTCGGGGCTACACCTTC
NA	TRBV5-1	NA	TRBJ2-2	CASSLGDTNTGELFF	TGCGCCAGCAGCTTGGGGGACACCAACACCGGGGAGCTGTTTTTT
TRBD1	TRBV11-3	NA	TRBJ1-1	CASSFQGDTEAFF	TGTGCCAGCAGCTTTCAGGGGGACACTGAAGCTTTCTTT